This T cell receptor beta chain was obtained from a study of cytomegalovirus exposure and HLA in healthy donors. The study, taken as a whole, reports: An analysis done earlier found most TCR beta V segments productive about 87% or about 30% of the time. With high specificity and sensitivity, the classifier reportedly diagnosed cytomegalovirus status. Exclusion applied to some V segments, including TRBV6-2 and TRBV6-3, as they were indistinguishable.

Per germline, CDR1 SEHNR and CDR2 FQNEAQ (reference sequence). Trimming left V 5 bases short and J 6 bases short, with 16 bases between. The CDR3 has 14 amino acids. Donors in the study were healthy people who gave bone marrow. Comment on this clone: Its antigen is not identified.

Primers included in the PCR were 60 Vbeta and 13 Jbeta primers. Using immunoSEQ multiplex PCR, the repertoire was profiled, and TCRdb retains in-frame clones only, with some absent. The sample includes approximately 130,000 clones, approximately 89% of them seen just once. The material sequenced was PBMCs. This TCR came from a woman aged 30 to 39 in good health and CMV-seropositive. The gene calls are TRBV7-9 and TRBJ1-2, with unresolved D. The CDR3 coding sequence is TGTGCCAGCAGCCCTCTGACAAAAATTAATGGCTACACCTTC. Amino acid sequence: CASSPLTKINGYTF. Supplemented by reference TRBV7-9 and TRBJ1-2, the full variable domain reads DTGVSQNPRHKITKRGQNVTFRCDPISEHNRLYWYRQTLGQGPEFLTYFQNEAQLEKSRLLSDRFSAERPKGSFSTLEIQRTEQGDSAMYLCASSPLTKINGYTFGSGTRLTVV.